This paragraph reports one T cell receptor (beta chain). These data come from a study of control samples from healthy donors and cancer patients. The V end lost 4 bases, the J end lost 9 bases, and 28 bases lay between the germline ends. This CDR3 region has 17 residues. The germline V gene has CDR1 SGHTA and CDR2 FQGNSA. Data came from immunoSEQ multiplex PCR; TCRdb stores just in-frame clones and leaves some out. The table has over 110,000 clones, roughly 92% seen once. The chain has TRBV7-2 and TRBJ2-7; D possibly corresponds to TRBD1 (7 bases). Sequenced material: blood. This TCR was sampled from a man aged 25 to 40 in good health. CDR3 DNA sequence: TGTGCCAGCAGCTCCACAGGGGCGAGGGAGGTAAAGTGGGGGCAGTACTTC. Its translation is CASSSTGAREVKWGQYF.